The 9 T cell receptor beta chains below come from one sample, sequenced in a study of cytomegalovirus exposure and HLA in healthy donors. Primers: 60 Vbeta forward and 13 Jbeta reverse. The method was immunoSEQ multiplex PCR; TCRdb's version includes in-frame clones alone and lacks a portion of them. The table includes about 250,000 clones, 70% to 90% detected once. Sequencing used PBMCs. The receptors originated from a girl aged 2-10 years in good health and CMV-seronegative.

The CDR3 region is CASSLYRGDEVGYTF. The CDR3 nucleotides are TGTGCCAGCAGTTTATACAGGGGAGATGAAGTTGGCTACACCTTC. J is TRBJ1-2 and V is TRBV27; 7 positions agree with TRBD1. This CDR3 spans 15 amino acids. V trimming: 1 base; J trimming: 7 bases; junction bases outside the gene matches: 9. Germline V lookup: CDR1 MNHEY, CDR2 SMNVEV (reference sequence).

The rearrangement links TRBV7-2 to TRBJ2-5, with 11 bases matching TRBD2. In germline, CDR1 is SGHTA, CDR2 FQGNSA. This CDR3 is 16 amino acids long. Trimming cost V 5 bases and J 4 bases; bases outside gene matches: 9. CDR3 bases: TGTGCCAGCAGCCCCAGACGGGGGACTAGCGGAGAGACCCAGTACTTC. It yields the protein CASSPRRGTSGETQYF.

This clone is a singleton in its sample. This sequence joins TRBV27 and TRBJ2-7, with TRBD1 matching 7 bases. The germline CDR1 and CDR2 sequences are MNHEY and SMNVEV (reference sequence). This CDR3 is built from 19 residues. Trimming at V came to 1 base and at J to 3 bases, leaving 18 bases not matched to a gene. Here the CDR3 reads CASSLWRGQDRSGGYEQYF. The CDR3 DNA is TGTGCCAGCAGTTTATGGAGAGGGCAGGACAGGAGTGGGGGCTACGAGCAGTACTTC.

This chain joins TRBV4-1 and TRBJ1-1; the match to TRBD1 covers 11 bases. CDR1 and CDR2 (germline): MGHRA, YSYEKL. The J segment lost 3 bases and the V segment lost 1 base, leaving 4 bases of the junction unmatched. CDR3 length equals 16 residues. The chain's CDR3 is CASSQGGTGGYTEAFF. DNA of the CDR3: TGCGCCAGCAGCCAAGGGGGGACAGGGGGTTACACTGAAGCTTTCTTT.

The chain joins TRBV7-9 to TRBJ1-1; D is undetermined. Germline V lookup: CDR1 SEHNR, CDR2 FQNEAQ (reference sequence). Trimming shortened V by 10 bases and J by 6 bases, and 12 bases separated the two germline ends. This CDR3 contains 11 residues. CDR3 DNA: TGTGCCACCCTTTCGGTCGCTGAAGCTTTCTTT. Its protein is CATLSVAEAFF. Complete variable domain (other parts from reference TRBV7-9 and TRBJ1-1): DTGVSQNPRHKITKRGQNVTFRCDPISEHNRLYWYRQTLGQGPEFLTYFQNEAQLEKSRLLSDRFSAERPKGSFSTLEIQRTEQGDSAMYLCATLSVAEAFFGQGTRLTVV.

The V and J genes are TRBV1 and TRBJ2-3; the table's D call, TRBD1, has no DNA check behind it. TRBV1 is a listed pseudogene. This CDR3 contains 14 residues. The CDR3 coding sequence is TGCACCAGCGCACCGGGACAAGCCACAGATACGCAGTATTTT. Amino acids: CTSAPGQATDTQYF.

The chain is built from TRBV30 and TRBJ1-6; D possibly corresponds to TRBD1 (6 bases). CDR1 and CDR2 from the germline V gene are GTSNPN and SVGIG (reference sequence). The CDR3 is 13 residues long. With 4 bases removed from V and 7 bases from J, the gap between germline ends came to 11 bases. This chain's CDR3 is CAWTTGRNSPLHF. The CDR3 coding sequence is TGTGCCTGGACGACAGGACGCAATTCACCCCTCCACTTT.

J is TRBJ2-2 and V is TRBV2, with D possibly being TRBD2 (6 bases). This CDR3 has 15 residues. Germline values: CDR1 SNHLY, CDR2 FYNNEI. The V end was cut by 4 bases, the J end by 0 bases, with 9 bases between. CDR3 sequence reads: CASSGGTSNTGELFF. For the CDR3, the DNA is TGTGCCAGCAGTGGCGGGACTTCGAACACCGGGGAGCTGTTTTTT.

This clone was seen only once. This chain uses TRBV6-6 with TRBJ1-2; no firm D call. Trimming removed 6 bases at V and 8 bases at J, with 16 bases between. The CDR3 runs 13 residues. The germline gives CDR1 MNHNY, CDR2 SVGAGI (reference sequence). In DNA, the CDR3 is TGTGCCAGCAGATCTACGGCACCGGGGGGCTACACCTTC. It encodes CASRSTAPGGYTF.